Shown below are 16 T cell receptor beta chains from a single sample sequenced in a study of CD8 T cells in Susac syndrome. The RNA, roughly 0.45 to 1 ug, was put through reverse transcription using random hexamers. MiXCR was run by TCRdb on the immunoSEQ multiplex PCR reads, yielding one entry per CDR3 protein. The top ten hold approximately 0.08% of the sample, which has approximately 220,000 distinct CDR3 sequences, just under 95% seen once. The sequenced sample was CD4+ T cells from PBMCs. The receptors come from a human donor with multiple sclerosis.

The V and J genes are TRBV6-2 or TRBV6-3 and TRBJ1-1; D is ambiguous. Germline CDR1 reads MNHEY; CDR2 reads SVGEGT. This CDR3 spans 14 amino acids. Trimming shortened V by 6 bases and J by 0 bases, and 11 bases separated the two germline ends. This chain's CDR3 is CASSVGRVNTEAFF. The CDR3 nucleotides are TGTGCCAGCAGCGTTGGAAGGGTGAACACTGAAGCTTTCTTT.

V is TRBV29-1 and J is TRBJ1-4, with no clear D. The V and J ends lost 5 bases and 5 bases respectively, with 15 bases between them. The CDR3 spans 14 residues. Germline V CDR1 and CDR2: SQVTM, ANQGSEA. The CDR3, as DNA: TGCAGCGTTATCGTCCGGGATTGGAATGAAAAACTGTTTTTT. Encoded protein: CSVIVRDWNEKLFF. Full variable domain (rest looked up from reference TRBV29-1 and TRBJ1-4): SAVISQKPSRDICQRGTSLTIQCQVDSQVTMMFWYRQQPGQSLTLIATANQGSEATYESGFVIDKFPISRPNLTFSTLTVSNMSPEDSSIYLCSVIVRDWNEKLFFGSGTQLSVL.

The chain uses TRBV27 and TRBJ2-4; D gene ambiguous. The CDR3 length is 16 residues. V shed 6 bases and J shed 0 bases, with 15 bases lying between them. Germline V lookup: CDR1 MNHEY, CDR2 SMNVEV (reference sequence). CDR3 amino acids: CASSPLPDIAKNIQYF. The CDR3 nucleotides are TGTGCCAGCAGCCCCCTTCCGGATATAGCCAAAAACATTCAGTACTTC.

The chain combines TRBV5-4 with TRBJ1-2; 7 bases map to TRBD1. CDR3 length equals 13 residues. Per the germline V gene, CDR1 is SGHNT and CDR2 is YYREEE (reference sequence). Germline trimming cut 4 bases from V and 3 bases from J; bases unmatched to any gene: 3. CDR3 loop: CASSTTGDYGYTF. The CDR3 coding sequence is TGTGCCAGCAGCACCACAGGGGACTATGGCTACACCTTC.

This rearrangement joins TRBV30 to TRBJ1-3; D unclear. The CDR3 covers 11 residues. V dropped 3 bases and J dropped 4 bases, with 4 bases sitting between them. Per the germline V gene, CDR1 is GTSNPN and CDR2 is SVGIG (reference sequence). The CDR3 bases are TGTGCCTGGAGGACGGGAAACACCATATATTTT. As protein: CAWRTGNTIYF.

V gene TRBV2 combines with J gene TRBJ1-2; 7 bases are a match to TRBD1. The CDR3 totals 13 residues. After removal of 11 bases from V and 4 bases from J, the junction contained 10 bases not matched to a gene. Germline V gene data show CDR1 as SNHLY and CDR2 as FYNNEI. The CDR3 spells CAGRTGYGYGYTF. Here the CDR3 DNA reads TGTGCCGGCCGGACAGGTTACGGCTATGGCTACACCTTC.

The chain couples TRBV7-9 to TRBJ2-5, with 10 bases fitting TRBD2. The CDR3 covers 16 residues. The V gene's germline CDR1 is SEHNR and CDR2 FQNEAQ (reference sequence). V lost 5 bases to trimming and J lost 2 bases; unmatched junction nucleotides: 8. The CDR3 DNA is TGTGCCAGCAGCCGGATAGCGGGGGGACAACAAGAGACCCAGTACTTC. Translation: CASSRIAGGQQETQYF.

The chain combines TRBV19 with TRBJ2-3; 9 nucleotides agree with TRBD1. V dropped 5 bases and J dropped 8; count of bases not matched to a gene: 5. Germline V gene data show CDR1 as LNHDA and CDR2 as SQIVND (reference sequence). The length of the CDR3 is 13 residues. The CDR3 bases are TGTGCCAGTAGTTCTGGACAGGGGAGTACGCAGTATTTT. This translates into CASSSGQGSTQYF. Based on the CDR3 plus reference TRBV19 and TRBJ2-3, the full variable domain is DGGITQSPKYLFRKEGQNVTLSCEQNLNHDAMYWYRQDPGQGLRLIYYSQIVNDFQKGDIAEGYSVSREKKESFPLTVTSAQKNPTAFYLCASSSGQGSTQYFGPGTRLTVL.

The V call is TRBV2, the J call TRBJ1-4, with a weak D call TRBD1 (5 bases). Trimming pared 6 bases from V and 0 bases from J, leaving 11 bases between. The CDR3 consists of 15 residues. Germline V gene lookup returns CDR1 SNHLY and CDR2 FYNNEI. The CDR3 sequence: CASRLQAATNEKLFF. The DNA of the CDR3 is TGTGCCAGCAGGTTACAGGCTGCAACTAATGAAAAACTGTTTTTT.

This clonotype was recorded once. The rearrangement joins TRBV6-2 or TRBV6-3 to TRBJ1-1; the D is unclear. The length of the CDR3 is 15 residues. The germline V gene encodes CDR1 MNHEY and CDR2 SVGEGT. V was pared by 4 bases and J by 0 bases, with 12 bases between. Here the CDR3 reads CASSSRLTLNTEAFF. CDR3 DNA sequence: TGTGCCAGCAGTTCGCGCCTTACTTTGAACACTGAAGCTTTCTTT.

The CDR3 DNA is TGTGCCGCCGGACAGGGCTTTAGCTATGAGCAGTTCTTC. Its translation: CAAGQGFSYEQFF. The chain combines TRBV15 with TRBJ2-1; 8 positions match TRBD1. Trimming cost V 11 bases and J 8 bases; bases outside gene matches: 11. Germline V lookup: CDR1 LNHNV, CDR2 YYDKDF (reference sequence). This CDR3 is built from 13 residues.

This clonotype was observed a single time. The gene calls are TRBV24-1 and TRBJ2-3; tentatively, D is TRBD2 (5 bases). The CDR3 sequence is 13 residues long. Germline V gives CDR1 KGHDR, CDR2 SFDVKD. With 5 bases removed from V and 8 bases from J, the gap between germline ends came to 13 bases. The CDR3 loop reads CATSGGSHGTQYF. CDR3 coding DNA: TGTGCCACCAGTGGTGGGAGCCACGGTACGCAGTATTTT.

This chain links TRBV7-8 with TRBJ2-5, with D tentatively TRBD1 (5 bases). V dropped 4 bases and J dropped 7 bases, with 22 bases sitting between them. Germline lookup yields CDR1 SGHVS and CDR2 FQNEAQ. The CDR3 loop spans 16 amino acids. CDR3 coding DNA: TGTGCCAGCAGCTCGTTAGGTACCTCAACCCAGGGGACCCAGTACTTC. This codes for CASSSLGTSTQGTQYF.

This chain joins TRBV5-6 and TRBJ2-7; no clear D gene. Germline CDR1 SGHDT, CDR2 YYEEEE. This CDR3 spans 13 amino acids. V dropped 1 base and J dropped 2 bases, with 7 bases sitting between them. CDR3 amino acids: CASSLKPPYEQYF. Written as DNA, the CDR3 is TGTGCCAGCAGCTTGAAACCACCCTACGAGCAGTACTTC.

This sequence joins TRBV15 and TRBJ1-5; the match to TRBD1 covers 7 bases. CDR3 length: 16 amino acids. Germline values: CDR1 LNHNV, CDR2 YYDKDF (reference sequence). The trim removed 5 bases at V and 0 bases at J, leaving 7 bases unmatched. CDR3 in amino acids: CATSRGQEYSNQPQHF. The DNA for the CDR3 is TGTGCCACCAGCCGAGGACAGGAGTATAGCAATCAGCCCCAGCATTTT. Full variable domain (outside the CDR3, taken from reference TRBV15 and TRBJ1-5): DAMVIQNPRYQVTQFGKPVTLSCSQTLNHNVMYWYQQKSSQAPKLLFHYYDKDFNNEADTPDNFQSRRPNTSFCFLDIRSPGLGDTAMYLCATSRGQEYSNQPQHFGDGTRLSIL.

The V gene is TRBV19, the J gene TRBJ2-4; D gene uncertain. The V and J ends lost 7 bases and 3 bases respectively, with 19 bases between them. This CDR3 region has 16 residues. Germline V lookup: CDR1 LNHDA, CDR2 SQIVND (reference sequence). Here the CDR3 DNA reads TGTGCCAGTAAAGGGCGCGCTGGGTTGGACAAAAACATTCAGTACTTC. Its translation: CASKGRAGLDKNIQYF.